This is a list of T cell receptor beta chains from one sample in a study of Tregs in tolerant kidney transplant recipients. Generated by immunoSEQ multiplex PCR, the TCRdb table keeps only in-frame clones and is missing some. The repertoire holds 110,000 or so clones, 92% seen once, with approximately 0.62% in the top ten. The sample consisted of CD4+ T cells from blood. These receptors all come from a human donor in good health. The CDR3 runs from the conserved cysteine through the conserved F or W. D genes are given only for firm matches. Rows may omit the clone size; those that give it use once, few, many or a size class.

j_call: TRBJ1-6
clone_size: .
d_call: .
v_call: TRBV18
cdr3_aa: CASSPPGLTPLHF
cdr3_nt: TGTGCCAGCTCGCCACCAGGGTTGACACCCCTCCACTTT

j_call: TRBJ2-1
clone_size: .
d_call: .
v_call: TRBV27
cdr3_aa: CASRLRPGQRSYNEQFF
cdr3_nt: TGTGCCAGCAGACTACGCCCCGGGCAGCGATCCTACAATGAGCAGTTCTTC

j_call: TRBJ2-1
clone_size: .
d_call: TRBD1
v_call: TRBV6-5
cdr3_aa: CASSYSRGRVGNEQFF
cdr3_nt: TGTGCCAGCAGTTACTCCAGGGGGCGGGTGGGCAATGAGCAGTTCTTC

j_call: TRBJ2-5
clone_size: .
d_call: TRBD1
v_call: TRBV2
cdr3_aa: CASKTGGGETQYF
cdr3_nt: TGTGCCAGTAAGACAGGGGGCGGAGAGACCCAGTACTTC

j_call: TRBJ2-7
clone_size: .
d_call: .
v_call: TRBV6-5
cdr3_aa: CASSNRASLYEQYF
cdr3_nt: TGTGCCAGCAGCAACCGGGCCAGCCTCTACGAGCAGTACTTC

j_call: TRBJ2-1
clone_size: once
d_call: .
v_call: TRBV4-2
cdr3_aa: CASSRVTRRGAGKFF
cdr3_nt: TGTGCCAGCAGCCGCGTAACAAGGCGAGGGGCAGGGAAGTTCTTC

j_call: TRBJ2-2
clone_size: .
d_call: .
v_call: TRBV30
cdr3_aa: CAWSRAHTGELFF
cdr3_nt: TGTGCCTGGAGCAGGGCCCACACCGGGGAGCTGTTTTTT

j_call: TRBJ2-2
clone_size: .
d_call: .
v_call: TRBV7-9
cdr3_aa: CASSGRAGGELFF
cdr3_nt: TGTGCCAGCTCGGGCCGGGCCGGCGGGGAGCTGTTTTTT

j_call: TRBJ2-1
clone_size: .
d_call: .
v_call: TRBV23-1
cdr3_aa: CASSQSVSRRCLYNEQFF
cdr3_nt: TGCGCCAGCAGTCAATCTGTGTCACGACGGTGTTTGTACAATGAGCAGTTCTTC

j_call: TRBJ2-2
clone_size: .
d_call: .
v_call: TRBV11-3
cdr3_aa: CASSSTGYWGPGELFF
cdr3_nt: TGTGCCAGCAGCTCTACAGGCTACTGGGGGCCCGGGGAGCTGTTTTTT

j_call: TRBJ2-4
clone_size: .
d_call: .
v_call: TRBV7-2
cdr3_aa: CASSLSPGANIQYF
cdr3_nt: TGTGCCAGCAGCTTAAGTCCGGGAGCGAACATTCAGTACTTC

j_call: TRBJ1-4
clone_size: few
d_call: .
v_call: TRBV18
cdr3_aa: CASSLDANEKLFF
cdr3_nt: TGTGCCAGCTCACTAGATGCTAATGAAAAACTGTTTTTT

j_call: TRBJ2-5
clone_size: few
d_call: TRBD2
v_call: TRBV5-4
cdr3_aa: CASSTSGRGGQETQYF
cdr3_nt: TGTGCCAGCAGCACTAGCGGGAGAGGGGGCCAAGAGACCCAGTACTTC

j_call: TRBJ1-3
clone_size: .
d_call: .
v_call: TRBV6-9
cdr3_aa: CASERGYHSGNTIYF
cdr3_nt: TGTGCCAGTGAGAGGGGGTACCACTCTGGAAACACCATATATTTT

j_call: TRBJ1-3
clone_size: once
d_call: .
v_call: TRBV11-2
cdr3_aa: CASTTLEGWYAGNTIYF
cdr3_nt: TGTGCCAGCACTACACTGGAGGGTTGGTATGCTGGAAACACCATATATTTT

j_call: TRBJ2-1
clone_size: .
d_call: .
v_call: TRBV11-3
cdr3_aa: CASSPNTGSYNEQFF
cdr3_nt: TGTGCCAGCAGTCCCAACACTGGCTCCTACAATGAGCAGTTCTTC

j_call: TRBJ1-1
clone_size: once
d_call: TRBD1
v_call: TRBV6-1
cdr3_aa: CASSEVGQGRTEAFF
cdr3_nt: TGTGCCAGCAGTGAAGTGGGACAGGGGAGGACTGAAGCTTTCTTT

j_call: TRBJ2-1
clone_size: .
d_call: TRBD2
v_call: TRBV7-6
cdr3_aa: CASSLGGLAGNNEQFF
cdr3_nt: TGTGCCAGCAGCTTAGGGGGACTAGCGGGGAACAATGAGCAGTTCTTC